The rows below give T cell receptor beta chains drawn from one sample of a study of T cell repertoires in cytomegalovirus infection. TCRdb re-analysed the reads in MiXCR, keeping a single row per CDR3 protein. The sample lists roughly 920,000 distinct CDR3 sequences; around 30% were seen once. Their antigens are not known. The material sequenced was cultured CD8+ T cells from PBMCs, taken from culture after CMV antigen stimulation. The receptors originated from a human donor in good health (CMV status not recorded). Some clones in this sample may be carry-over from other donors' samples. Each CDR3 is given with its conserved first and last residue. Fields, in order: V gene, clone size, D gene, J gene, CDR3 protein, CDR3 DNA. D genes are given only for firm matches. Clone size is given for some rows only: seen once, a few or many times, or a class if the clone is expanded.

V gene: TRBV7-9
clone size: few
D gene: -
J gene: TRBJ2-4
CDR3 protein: CASSRTGKRDIQYF
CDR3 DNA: TGTGCCAGCAGCAGAACAGGGAAGAGGGACATTCAGTACTTC

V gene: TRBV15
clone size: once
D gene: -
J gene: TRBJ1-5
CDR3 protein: CATSHGQSYSNQPQHF
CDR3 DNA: TGTGCCACCAGCCACGGACAGAGCTATAGCAATCAGCCCCAGCATTTT

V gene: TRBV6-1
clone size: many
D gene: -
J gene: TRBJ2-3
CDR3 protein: CASSSEGYTQYF
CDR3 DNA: TGTGCCAGCAGTTCGGAGGGGTATACGCAGTATTTT

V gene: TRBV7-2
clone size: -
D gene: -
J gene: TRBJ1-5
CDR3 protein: CASSYTDYSNQPQHF
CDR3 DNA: TGTGCCAGCAGCTATACGGACTATAGCAATCAGCCCCAGCATTTT

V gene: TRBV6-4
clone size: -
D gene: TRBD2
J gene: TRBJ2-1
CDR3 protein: CASSEVAGDFFGEQFF
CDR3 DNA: TGTGCCAGCAGTGAAGTAGCGGGGGATTTCTTTGGTGAGCAGTTCTTC

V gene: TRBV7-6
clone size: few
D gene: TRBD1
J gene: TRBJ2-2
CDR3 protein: CASGQGENTGELFF
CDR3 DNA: TGTGCCAGCGGTCAGGGGGAGAACACCGGGGAGCTGTTTTTT

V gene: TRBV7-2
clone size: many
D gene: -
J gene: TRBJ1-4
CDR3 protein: CASSLAARTNEKLFF
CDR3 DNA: TGTGCCAGCAGCTTAGCAGCCCGAACTAATGAAAAACTGTTTTTT

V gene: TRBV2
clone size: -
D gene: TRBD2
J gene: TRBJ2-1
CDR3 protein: CASALLTSGGAFVGNEQFF
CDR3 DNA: TGTGCCAGCGCGCTTCTGACTAGCGGGGGGGCCTTCGTTGGGAATGAGCAGTTCTTC

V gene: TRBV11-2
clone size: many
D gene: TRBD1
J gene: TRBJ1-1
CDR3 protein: CASGQGNTEAFF
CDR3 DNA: TGTGCCAGCGGACAGGGGAACACTGAAGCTTTCTTT

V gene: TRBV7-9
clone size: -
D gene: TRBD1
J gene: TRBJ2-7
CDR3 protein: CASSYTGQVWEQYF
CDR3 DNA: TGTGCCAGCAGTTACACGGGACAGGTTTGGGAGCAGTACTTC

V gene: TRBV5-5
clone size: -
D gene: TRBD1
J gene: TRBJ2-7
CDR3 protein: CASNWDSSYEQYF
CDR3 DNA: TGTGCCAGCAACTGGGACAGCTCCTACGAGCAGTACTTC

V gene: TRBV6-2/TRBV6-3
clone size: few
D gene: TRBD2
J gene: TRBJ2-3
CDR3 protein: CASRPSGEGTDTQYF
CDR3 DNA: TGTGCCAGCAGACCGAGCGGGGAAGGCACAGATACGCAGTATTTT

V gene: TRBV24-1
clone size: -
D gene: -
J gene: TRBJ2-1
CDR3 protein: CATSARGRNDNEQFF
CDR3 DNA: TGTGCCACCAGTGCCAGGGGACGGAACGACAATGAGCAGTTCTTC

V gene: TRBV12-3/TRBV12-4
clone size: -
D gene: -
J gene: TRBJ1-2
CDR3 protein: CASSLAGEYGYTF
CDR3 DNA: TGTGCCAGCAGTTTAGCGGGGGAGTATGGCTACACCTTC

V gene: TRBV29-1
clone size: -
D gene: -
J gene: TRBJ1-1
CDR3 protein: CSVERGGAGGTEAFF
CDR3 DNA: TGCAGCGTTGAACGGGGGGGGGCAGGAGGAACTGAAGCTTTCTTT

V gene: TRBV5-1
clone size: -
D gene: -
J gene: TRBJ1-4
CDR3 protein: CASSRDEEGEKLFF
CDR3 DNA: TGCGCCAGCAGCCGGGATGAGGAGGGAGAAAAACTGTTTTTT

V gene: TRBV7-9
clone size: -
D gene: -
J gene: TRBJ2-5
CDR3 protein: CASSPLVARETQYF
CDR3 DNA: TGTGCCAGCAGCCCGCTCGTGGCCAGGGAGACCCAGTACTTC

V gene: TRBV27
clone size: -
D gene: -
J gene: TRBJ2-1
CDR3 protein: CASSFLGLHNEQFF
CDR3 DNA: TGTGCCAGCAGTTTTTTAGGTCTCCACAATGAGCAGTTCTTC

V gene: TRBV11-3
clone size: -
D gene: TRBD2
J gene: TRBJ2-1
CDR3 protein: CASSLEDGGASNEQFF
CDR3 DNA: TGTGCCAGCAGCTTAGAAGACGGGGGGGCAAGCAATGAGCAGTTCTTC

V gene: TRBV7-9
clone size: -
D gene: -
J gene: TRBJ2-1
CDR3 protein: CASNQLQYPGNEQFF
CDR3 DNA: TGTGCCAGCAACCAACTGCAGTACCCGGGAAATGAGCAGTTCTTC

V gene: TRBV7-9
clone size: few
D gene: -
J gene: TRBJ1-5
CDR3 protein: CASSLAGPGGGQPQHF
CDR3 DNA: TGTGCCAGCAGCTTAGCTGGCCCCGGCGGGGGTCAGCCCCAGCATTTT

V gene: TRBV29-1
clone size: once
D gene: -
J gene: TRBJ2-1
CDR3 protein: CSVDLVGLVGYNEQFF
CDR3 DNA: TGCAGCGTTGACCTAGTGGGCCTAGTAGGGTACAATGAGCAGTTCTTC

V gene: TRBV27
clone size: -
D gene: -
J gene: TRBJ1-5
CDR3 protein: CASSFGGGRAQPQHF
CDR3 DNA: TGTGCCAGCAGTTTTGGCGGGGGGAGGGCTCAGCCCCAGCATTTT

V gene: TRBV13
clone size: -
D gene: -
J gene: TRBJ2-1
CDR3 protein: CASSPELGPNNEQFF
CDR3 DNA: TGTGCCAGCAGCCCGGAGCTTGGACCTAACAATGAGCAGTTCTTC

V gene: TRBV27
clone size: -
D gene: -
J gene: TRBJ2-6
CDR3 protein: CASSHGTELFLTF
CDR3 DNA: TGTGCCAGCAGCCATGGGACGGAGCTCTTCCTGACTTTC

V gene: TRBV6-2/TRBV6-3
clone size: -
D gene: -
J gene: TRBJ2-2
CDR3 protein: CASLRGSNTGELFF
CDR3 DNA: TGTGCCAGCTTACGGGGGTCGAACACCGGGGAGCTGTTTTTT

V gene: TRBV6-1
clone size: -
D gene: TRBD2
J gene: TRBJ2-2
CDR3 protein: CASSENIMTSWTGELFF
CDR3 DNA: TGTGCCAGCAGTGAAAACATTATGACTAGCTGGACCGGGGAGCTGTTTTTT

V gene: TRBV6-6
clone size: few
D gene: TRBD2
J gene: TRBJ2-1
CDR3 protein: CASRFSGESFYNEQFF
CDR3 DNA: TGTGCCAGCAGGTTTAGCGGGGAGTCCTTCTACAATGAGCAGTTCTTC

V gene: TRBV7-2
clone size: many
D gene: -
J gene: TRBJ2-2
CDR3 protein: CASSFASGQDTGELFF
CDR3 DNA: -

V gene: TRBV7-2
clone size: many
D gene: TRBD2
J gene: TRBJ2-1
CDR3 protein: CASSLDPAGGSHEQFF
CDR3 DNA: TGTGCCAGCAGCTTAGATCCAGCGGGGGGGTCACATGAGCAGTTCTTC

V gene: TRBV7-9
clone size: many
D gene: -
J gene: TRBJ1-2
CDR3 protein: CASSGPPAYGYTF
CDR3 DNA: TGTGCCAGCTCTGGACCGCCAGCTTATGGCTACACCTTC

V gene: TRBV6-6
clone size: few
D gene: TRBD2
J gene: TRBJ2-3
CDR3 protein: CASSYSTLAGGKDTQYF
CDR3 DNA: TGTGCCAGCAGTTACTCGACTCTAGCGGGGGGCAAAGATACGCAGTATTTT

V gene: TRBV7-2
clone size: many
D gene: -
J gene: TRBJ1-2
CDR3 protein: CASNPTAYYGYTF
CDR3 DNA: TGTGCCAGCAACCCGACGGCCTACTATGGCTACACCTTC

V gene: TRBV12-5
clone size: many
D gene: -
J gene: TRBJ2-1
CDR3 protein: CASGTGPNEQFF
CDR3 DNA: TGTGCTAGTGGTACGGGTCCAAATGAGCAGTTCTTC

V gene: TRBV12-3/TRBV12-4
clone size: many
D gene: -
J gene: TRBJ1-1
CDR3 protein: CASRLGDTEAFF
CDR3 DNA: TGTGCCAGCAGACTGGGGGACACTGAAGCTTTCTTT

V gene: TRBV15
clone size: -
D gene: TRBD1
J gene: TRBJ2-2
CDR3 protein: CATSGPRQGGGELFF
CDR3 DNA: TGTGCCACCAGCGGGCCCCGACAGGGTGGCGGGGAGCTGTTTTTT

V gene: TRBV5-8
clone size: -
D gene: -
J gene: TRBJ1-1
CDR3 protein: CASSSRLTITGMNTEAFF
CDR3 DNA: TGTGCCAGCAGCTCCCGCCTTACGATAACAGGAATGAACACTGAAGCTTTCTTT

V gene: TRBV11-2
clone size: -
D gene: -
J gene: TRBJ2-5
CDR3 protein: CASSLGLHGLGETQYF
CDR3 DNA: TGTGCCAGCAGCTTAGGGCTTCACGGCCTTGGGGAGACCCAGTACTTC

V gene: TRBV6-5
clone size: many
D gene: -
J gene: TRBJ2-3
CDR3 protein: CASSSTGLRATDTQYF
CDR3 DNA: TGTGCCAGCAGTTCTACAGGGTTAAGGGCCACAGATACGCAGTATTTT

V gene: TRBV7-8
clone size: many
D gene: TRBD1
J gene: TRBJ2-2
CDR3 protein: CASSPGQSSGELFF
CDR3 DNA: TGTGCCAGCAGCCCGGGACAGTCCTCGGGGGAGCTGTTTTTT

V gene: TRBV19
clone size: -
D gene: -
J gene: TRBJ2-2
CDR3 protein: CASRLGEAGELFF
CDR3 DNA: TGTGCCAGTCGGTTAGGGGAAGCCGGGGAGCTGTTTTTT

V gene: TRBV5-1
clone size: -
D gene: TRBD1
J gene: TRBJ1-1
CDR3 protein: CASSGTGSLSVAGSPGAFF
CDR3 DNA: TGCGCCAGCTCCGGGACAGGGTCTCTCAGCGTGGCCGGTTCCCCTGGGGCTTTCTTT

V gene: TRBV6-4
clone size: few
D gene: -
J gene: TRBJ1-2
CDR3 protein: CASSNGYGYTF
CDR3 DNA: TGTGCCAGCAGTAACGGCTATGGCTACACCTTC

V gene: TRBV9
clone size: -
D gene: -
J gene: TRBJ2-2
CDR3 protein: CASSPGGTMKVGELFF
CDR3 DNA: TGTGCCAGCAGCCCTGGCGGGACGATGAAGGTCGGGGAGCTGTTTTTT

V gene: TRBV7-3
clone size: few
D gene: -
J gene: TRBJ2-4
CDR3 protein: CASSLTAGPIQYF
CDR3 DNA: TGTGCCAGCAGCTTAACGGCAGGCCCGATTCAGTACTTC

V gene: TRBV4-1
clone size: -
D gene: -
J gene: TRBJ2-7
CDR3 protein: CASSPEGANYEQYF
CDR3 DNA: TGCGCCAGCAGCCCAGAAGGGGCAAACTACGAGCAGTACTTC

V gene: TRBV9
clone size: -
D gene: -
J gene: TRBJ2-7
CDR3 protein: CASSVDAGLYEQYF
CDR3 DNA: TGTGCCAGCAGCGTAGATGCGGGCCTCTACGAGCAGTACTTC

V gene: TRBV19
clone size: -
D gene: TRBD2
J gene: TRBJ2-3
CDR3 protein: CASSEGLAGVPSTDTQYF
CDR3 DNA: TGTGCCAGTAGTGAGGGACTAGCGGGGGTCCCTAGCACAGATACGCAGTATTTT

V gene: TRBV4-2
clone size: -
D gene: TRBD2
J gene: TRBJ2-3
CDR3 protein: CASSQDRGGSTDTQYF
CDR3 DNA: TGTGCCAGCAGCCAAGATCGGGGGGGCAGCACAGATACGCAGTATTTT

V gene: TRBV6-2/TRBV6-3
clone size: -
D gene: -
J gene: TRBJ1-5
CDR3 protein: CASSSDTGFSNQPQHF
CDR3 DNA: TGTGCCAGCAGCTCCGACACAGGGTTTAGCAATCAGCCCCAGCATTTT

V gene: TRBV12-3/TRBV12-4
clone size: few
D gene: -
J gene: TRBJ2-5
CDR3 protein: CASSWGSRETQYF
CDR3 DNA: TGTGCCAGCAGTTGGGGTAGCAGAGAGACCCAGTACTTC

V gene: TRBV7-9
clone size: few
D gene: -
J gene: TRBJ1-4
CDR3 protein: CASSDVSVAAGDNEKLFF
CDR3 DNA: TGTGCCAGCAGCGATGTTTCCGTCGCGGCAGGGGATAATGAAAAACTGTTTTTT

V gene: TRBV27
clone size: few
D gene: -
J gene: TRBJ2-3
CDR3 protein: CASSAGGPHTDTQYF
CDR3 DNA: TGTGCCAGCTCAGCAGGGGGGCCACACACAGATACGCAGTATTTT

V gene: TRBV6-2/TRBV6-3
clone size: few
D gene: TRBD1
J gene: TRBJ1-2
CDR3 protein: CASRLGGQAFYGYTF
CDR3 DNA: TGTGCCAGCAGGCTAGGCGGACAGGCGTTCTATGGCTACACCTTC

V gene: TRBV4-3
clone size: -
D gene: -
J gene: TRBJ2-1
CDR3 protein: CASSPGYDNEQFF
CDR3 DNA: TGCGCCAGCAGCCCGGGATACGACAATGAGCAGTTCTTC